What follows are 26 T cell receptor beta chains derived from one specimen sequenced in a study of CD4 and CD8 cells across lung adenocarcinoma regions. MiXCR, run by TCRdb on the PCR reads, gives a single entry per CDR3 protein. This sample has 3,000 to 4,000 distinct CDR3 sequences, with approximately 70% found just once. Input material: CD4+ T cells from the margin of a lung tumor. These receptors came from a male donor with lung adenocarcinoma. The CD4 and CD8 labels of this study may be unreliable.

This chain uses TRBV6-5 with TRBJ2-2; D is ambiguous. This CDR3 spans 13 amino acids. V was cut by 2 bases and J by 6 bases, with 7 bases left in between. From germline, CDR1 is MNHEY and CDR2 SVGAGI. The CDR3 protein is CASSYGEPGELFF. The CDR3 DNA is TGTGCCAGCAGTTACGGCGAACCCGGGGAGCTGTTTTTT.

The genes are TRBV6-1 and TRBJ2-3; no definite D call. The CDR3 runs to 14 residues. Germline V gene sequence: CDR1 MNHNS, CDR2 SASEGT. V was clipped by 1 base and J by 4 bases, with 9 bases between them. The CDR3 is CASSEVSGSDTQYF. CDR3 in DNA: TGTGCCAGCAGTGAAGTATCGGGTTCAGATACGCAGTATTTT.

This clonotype was detected only a few times. The V and J genes are TRBV6-5 and TRBJ1-5, with 11 bases matching TRBD1. J was trimmed by 6 bases and V by 7 bases; bases with no gene match: 8. The CDR3 is 15 residues long. Germline V CDR1 and CDR2: MNHEY, SVGAGI. This CDR3 is CASINTGTGGQPQHF. Here the CDR3 DNA reads TGTGCCAGCATTAATACCGGGACAGGGGGTCAGCCCCAGCATTTT.

By proportion, this clonotype is medium-sized. V gene TRBV27 combines with J gene TRBJ2-1, with D unresolved. Trimming shortened V by 1 base and J by 4 bases, and 11 bases separated the two germline ends. The CDR3 sequence is 15 residues long. Germline lookup yields CDR1 MNHEY and CDR2 SMNVEV (reference sequence). CDR3 bases: TGTGCCAGCAGTTTATTGTCTGCCAGTTACAATGAGCAGTTCTTC. It translates to CASSLLSASYNEQFF.

This clonotype was counted a single time. The J gene is TRBJ2-5, the V gene TRBV7-3; the D is unclear. Germline V CDR1 and CDR2: SGHTA, FQGTGA. V was clipped by 5 bases and J by 1 base, with 8 bases between them. The CDR3 totals 13 residues. The CDR3 nucleotides are TGTGCCAGCAGCCCGGCGGTCCAAGAGACCCAGTACTTC. It specifies CASSPAVQETQYF.

The chain joins TRBV11-1 to TRBJ2-1, with a weak D call TRBD2 (5 bases). Germline CDR1 and CDR2: SGHAT and FQDESV (reference sequence). Trimming stripped 6 bases from V and 5 bases from J, with 14 bases between. This CDR3 has 14 residues. The DNA for the CDR3 is TGTGCCAGCAGTTCTGGACTTTCTAACAATGAGCAGTTCTTC. Translating it yields CASSSGLSNNEQFF.

This clonotype was seen a handful of times. The chain joins TRBV6-5 to TRBJ2-1; D is unclear. The CDR3 has 14 residues. Trimming removed 2 bases from V and 0 bases from J, with 5 bases in between. The germline CDR1 and CDR2 sequences are MNHEY and SVGAGI. This CDR3 reads CASSYGPSYNEQFF. The DNA of the CDR3 is TGTGCCAGCAGTTACGGGCCCTCCTACAATGAGCAGTTCTTC.

This chain links TRBV6-1 with TRBJ2-1; D tentatively reads TRBD1 or TRBD2 (5 bases each). The end of the DNA aligns better with TRBJ2-7, so the J call may be wrong. The CDR3 runs 14 residues. The germline gives CDR1 MNHNS, CDR2 SASEGT. The CDR3 reads CASSIPGPVYEQYF. As DNA, the CDR3 is TGTGCCAGCAGTATCCCGGGGCCCGTATACGAGCAGTACTTC.

J is TRBJ2-3 and V is TRBV11-3; tentative D call: TRBD1 (5 bases). V lost 5 bases to trimming and J lost 0 bases, with 15 bases between them. This CDR3 is built from 16 residues. Germline lookup yields CDR1 SGHNT and CDR2 YENEEA. CDR3: CASSPRQRSSTDTQYF. CDR3 in DNA: TGTGCCAGCAGCCCCCGACAGCGCTCTAGCACAGATACGCAGTATTTT.

The chain combines TRBV11-3 with TRBJ2-5; the D gene is possibly TRBD2 (6 bases). The closer fit of TRBJ2-7 to the DNA end suggests the J call may be wrong. The CDR3 has 14 residues. Per germline, CDR1 SGHNT and CDR2 YENEEA. The DNA of the CDR3 is TGTGCCAGCAGCTTAGGAGGGACTTCTTACGAGCAGTACTTC. This codes for CASSLGGTSYEQYF.

By sample fraction, this clonotype is hyperexpanded. V usage is TRBV10-1 and J usage is TRBJ2-1; D gene ambiguous. The CDR3 has 12 residues. CDR1 WNHNN and CDR2 SYGVQD come from the germline V gene (reference sequence). V gave up 6 bases and J gave up 6 bases, with 9 bases separating them. CDR3: CASSQIANEQFF. DNA for the CDR3: TGCGCCAGCAGCCAAATAGCCAATGAGCAGTTCTTC.

The chain combines TRBV6-1 with TRBJ2-1; 11 nucleotides match TRBD2. There are 16 residues in the CDR3. J gave up 3 bases and V 5 bases, and 6 bases lay outside the gene matches. The germline CDR1 and CDR2 sequences are MNHNS and SASEGT. CDR3 sequence reads: CASSLWTSGRYNEQFF. In DNA form, the CDR3 reads TGTGCCAGCAGTCTCTGGACTAGCGGGCGCTACAATGAGCAGTTCTTC.

The chain has TRBV14 and TRBJ1-1; TRBD1 is a possible D gene (6 bases). Trimming took 4 bases from V and 6 from J, leaving 15 bases between them. Germline assignment: CDR1 SGHDN and CDR2 FVKESK. CDR3 length: 14 amino acids. DNA of the CDR3: TGTGCCAGCAGCCTAATCGAAACAGGGTCTGAAGCTTTCTTT. Translation: CASSLIETGSEAFF.

The chain employs TRBV6-1 and TRBJ1-1; 8 nucleotides agree with TRBD1. The CDR3 is 13 amino acids. Germline loops: CDR1 MNHNS, CDR2 SASEGT. V trimming: 7 bases; J trimming: 4 bases; junction bases outside the gene matches: 5. CDR3 protein: CASTRTGGTEAFF. Here the CDR3 DNA reads TGTGCCAGCACTCGAACAGGGGGCACTGAAGCTTTCTTT.

The chain employs TRBV6-1 and TRBJ2-5; the D call may be TRBD1 or TRBD2 (5 bases each). Trimming took 8 bases from V and 5 from J, leaving 18 bases between them. This CDR3 has 14 residues. Germline assignment: CDR1 MNHNS and CDR2 SASEGT. CDR3 residues: CASHAGAGGETQYF. The CDR3 DNA follows: TGTGCCAGCCACGCCGGGGCCGGCGGGGAGACCCAGTACTTC.

This clonotype was detected only a few times. The chain carries TRBV6-5 and TRBJ1-1, with D possibly TRBD1 on 5 matching bases. V was cut by 7 bases and J by 5 bases, with 17 bases left in between. The CDR3 sequence is 14 residues long. Germline V CDR1 and CDR2: MNHEY, SVGAGI. CDR3 nucleotide sequence: TGTGCCAGCATTTTTCAAGTGGGGGGAACTGAAGCTTTCTTT. It specifies CASIFQVGGTEAFF.

The sample holds a few counts of this clonotype. This chain connects TRBV7-2 to TRBJ2-3; 12 bases match TRBD2. The J segment lost 2 bases and the V segment lost 5 bases, leaving 5 bases of the junction unmatched. There are 16 residues in the CDR3. CDR1 is SGHTA and CDR2 is FQGNSA in the germline V gene. DNA of the CDR3: TGTGCCAGCAGCCCCGGGACTAGCGGGTTCACAGATACGCAGTATTTT. As protein: CASSPGTSGFTDTQYF.

CDR3 sequence reads: CASNLSPQETQYF. CDR3 coding DNA: TGTGCCAGCAACCTAAGCCCCCAAGAGACCCAGTACTTC. The chain links TRBV12-3 or TRBV12-4 to TRBJ2-7, with D unclear. TRBJ2-5 matches the DNA end more closely, so the J call is doubtful. The CDR3 spans 13 residues.

By its share, this clonotype is large (0.1 to 1%). This rearrangement joins TRBV6-1 to TRBJ2-1, with 10 bases fitting TRBD1. The CDR3 length is 15 residues. After removal of 5 bases from V and 6 bases from J, the junction contained 7 bases not matched to a gene. Germline CDR1 is MNHNS and CDR2 is SASEGT. Written as DNA, the CDR3 is TGTGCCAGCAGTCCCCCCAGGACAGGGGGCAATGAGCAGTTCTTC. It codes for CASSPPRTGGNEQFF.

V is TRBV11-1 and J is TRBJ2-1, with TRBD2 matching 8 bases. Germline assignment: CDR1 SGHAT and CDR2 FQDESV (reference sequence). CDR3 length: 16 residues. Trimming cost V 1 base and J 5 bases; bases outside gene matches: 7. The CDR3 sequence: CASSLGRGRPNNEQFF. CDR3 DNA: TGTGCCAGCAGCTTAGGTCGCGGGAGGCCCAACAATGAGCAGTTCTTC. Drawing the rest from reference TRBV11-1 and TRBJ2-1, the complete variable domain is EAEVAQSPRYKITEKSQAVAFWCDPISGHATLYWYRQILGQGPELLVQFQDESVVDDSQLPKDRFSAERLKGVDSTLKIQPAELGDSAMYLCASSLGRGRPNNEQFFGPGTRLTVL.

In the case of this clonotype: Without the conserved terminal phenylalanine or tryptophan, this CDR3 likely stems from a read error. This chain links TRBV6-1 with TRBJ2-5, with D possibly matching TRBD1 (6 bases). CDR3 size: 12 residues. V shed 5 bases and J shed 5 bases, with 9 bases lying between them. CDR1 MNHNS and CDR2 SASEGT come from the germline V gene. This chain's CDR3 is CASSTQGETQYL. CDR3 sequence (DNA): TGTGCCAGCAGTACACAGGGTGAGACCCAGTACTTG.

This clonotype has a single count. The rearrangement uses TRBV6-1 and TRBJ1-1; no reliable D call. The CDR3 totals 13 residues. Per the germline V gene, CDR1 is MNHNS and CDR2 is SASEGT. Trimming took off 5 bases at V and 0 bases at J, with 7 bases between the two ends. In DNA form, the CDR3 reads TGTGCCAGCAGTACGGACGTGAACACTGAAGCTTTCTTT. Protein: CASSTDVNTEAFF.

The chain couples TRBV7-9 to TRBJ2-5, with D hard to call. Germline V gives CDR1 SEHNR, CDR2 FQNEAQ (reference sequence). V gave up 11 bases and J gave up 5 bases, with 12 bases separating them. CDR3 length: 11 amino acids. The CDR3 DNA follows: TGTGCCTCCACCCGCGCGGAGACCCAGTACTTC. Translating it yields CASTRAETQYF.

The chain links TRBV6-1 to TRBJ2-2; 10 nucleotides match TRBD2. J gave up 6 bases and V 6 bases, and 4 bases lay outside the gene matches. Germline assignment: CDR1 MNHNS and CDR2 SASEGT. The CDR3 extends over 14 amino acids. CDR3 residues: CASRASGSSGELFF. The CDR3 region has the DNA TGTGCCAGCAGGGCTAGCGGGAGCTCCGGGGAGCTGTTTTTT.

The rearrangement joins TRBV6-1 to TRBJ1-1; D is uncertain. This CDR3 region has 14 residues. CDR1 and CDR2 (germline): MNHNS, SASEGT. The ends were cut back, 10 bases at V and 0 bases at J, with 15 bases in the middle. CDR3 residues: CATRTLNVNTEAFF. The CDR3 DNA reads as TGTGCCACCCGGACCTTAAACGTGAACACTGAAGCTTTCTTT.

The chain uses TRBV6-1 and TRBJ2-7, with TRBD1 matching over 8 bases. The germline gives CDR1 MNHNS, CDR2 SASEGT. The ends lost 7 bases at V and 2 bases at J; junction bases unmatched: 4. The CDR3 runs 13 residues. The CDR3 spells CASKRTGTYEQYF. CDR3 sequence (DNA): TGTGCCAGCAAAAGGACAGGGACCTACGAGCAGTACTTC.